This T cell receptor beta chain appears in the sequencing data of a study of T cells expressing NK-cell markers. Across the whole study: It was from sorted CD3+CD56+NKG2C+, CD3+CD56+NKG2C- and CD3+CD56-NKG2C+ T cells that TCR beta repertoires came.

Broader study findings: For several donors, the dominant NKG2C+ clonotypes made up roughly 1.0-7.5% of their CD8+ T cells. Whether expanded NKG2C-expressing T cell clones recognize HCMV is unknown.

Germline CDR1 reads SGDLS; CDR2 reads YYNGEE. The CDR3 extends over 14 amino acids. TCR beta cDNA was generated via 5'RACE template switching incorporating UMIs. TCRdb re-called the 5' RACE reads and gives one entry per CDR3 protein, without DNA. The sample holds approximately 550,000 distinct CDR3 sequences. Notes on this clonotype: Its antigen is still unknown.

The chain has TRBV9 and TRBJ2-7; TCRdb proposes TRBD1, but this gene call is untestable without DNA. The receptor comes from a man between 18 and 35 years old in good health. The sequencing sample was made of blood T cells: a sorted CD56 or NKG2C T cell subset, CD4+ or CD8+ T cells, or bulk PBMC T cells (not recorded which). CDR3 protein: CASSVEGYSHEQYF.